These T cell receptor beta chains were read from a single sample in a study of blood T cell repertoires in COVID-19. Generated by immunoSEQ multiplex PCR, the TCRdb table keeps only in-frame clones and is missing some. This table holds over 85,000 clones, about 88% found once. The sequenced material came from peripheral blood. The receptors come from a man aged 60 to 75 with acute or convalescent COVID-19. Both conserved end residues are part of each CDR3. A D gene is named only where the DNA matches it firmly. Rows may omit the clone size; those that give it use once, few, many or a size class.

>TRBJ1-1|NA|TRBV9|NA
TGTGCCAGCAAGAATCCGGGAGCTAACACTGAAGCTTTCTTT
CASKNPGANTEAFF
>TRBJ1-3|few|TRBV5-6|NA
TGTGCCAGCAGCTTGAACAGACATGGAAACACCATATATTTT
CASSLNRHGNTIYF
>TRBJ1-4|NA|TRBV5-4|TRBD1
TGTGCCAGCAGCTCCCAAGAGGGGGCCCATGAAAAACTGTTTTTT
CASSSQEGAHEKLFF
>TRBJ1-2|NA|TRBV29-1|TRBD1
TGCAGCCCCCCCCGGGACAGGGGCCTATATGGCTACACCTTC
CSPPRDRGLYGYTF
>TRBJ1-2|few|TRBV7-2|TRBD1
TGTGCCAGCAGCCAGACAGGGCTCTATGGCTACACCTTC
CASSQTGLYGYTF
>TRBJ1-5|NA|TRBV6-2/TRBV6-3|TRBD1
TGTGCCAGCAGTTCGGACAGGGGTACGGTGTGGGCGAATCAGCCCCAGCATTTT
CASSSDRGTVWANQPQHF
>TRBJ1-2|NA|TRBV6-5|NA
TGTGCCAGCAGCCCCGGGGCAGGGACAAACTATGGCTACACCTTC
CASSPGAGTNYGYTF
>TRBJ1-6|NA|TRBV6-6|TRBD1
TGTGCCAGCAGTCAGGGGGCGAGCTCCTATAATTCACCCCTCCACTTT
CASSQGASSYNSPLHF
>TRBJ2-1|few|TRBV7-6|TRBD2
TGTGCCAGCAGCTCCTCAGCGGGAGGGCTTGGTGAGCAGTTCTTC
CASSSSAGGLGEQFF
>TRBJ1-1|NA|TRBV12-3/TRBV12-4|TRBD1
TGTGCCAGCAGCCCGGGACAGATGTTGGCTTTCTTT
CASSPGQMLAFF
>TRBJ1-5|NA|TRBV27|NA
TGTGCCAGCAGCAGCCTCGGACAGTTTAGCAATCAGCCCCAGCATTTT
CASSSLGQFSNQPQHF
>TRBJ2-3|once|TRBV10-2|NA
TGCGCCAGCAGTGATTTAGCGGATAGCACAGATACGCAGTATTTT
CASSDLADSTDTQYF
>TRBJ2-7|once|TRBV5-1|NA
TGCGCCAGCAGCTTGGACGGATTTGGGGGGGAGCAGTACTTC
CASSLDGFGGEQYF
>TRBJ2-3|NA|TRBV4-3|NA
TGCGCCAGCAGTCCCAGCCCGAGCGGCACAGATACGCAGTATTTT
CASSPSPSGTDTQYF
>TRBJ1-3|NA|TRBV9|TRBD1
TGTGCCAGCAGCCTGAATCCCACCGGGACAGGGCAAGGAAACACCATATATTTT
CASSLNPTGTGQGNTIYF
>TRBJ1-2|NA|TRBV6-6|NA
TGTGCCAGCAGAGGAGGGAAGCCTCCTAACTATGGCTACACCTTC
CASRGGKPPNYGYTF
>TRBJ1-2|NA|TRBV5-1|TRBD1
TGCGCCAGCAGCCCAAATCAGGGGGCGCCTGGGGGCTACACCTTC
CASSPNQGAPGGYTF
>TRBJ2-1|NA|TRBV6-2/TRBV6-3|TRBD2
TGTGCCAGCAGTTCCCTAACTAGCGGGGAGCAGTTCTTC
CASSSLTSGEQFF
>TRBJ1-5|NA|TRBV6-5|TRBD1
TGTGCCAGCAGTACAGGGGGCAATCAGCCCCAGCATTTT
CASSTGGNQPQHF
>TRBJ2-1|NA|TRBV6-2/TRBV6-3|NA
TGTGCCAGCAGTTACCCGGATGAGCAGTTCTTC
CASSYPDEQFF
>TRBJ2-5|NA|TRBV19|NA
TGTGCCAGTAGTTCTAGGCGTAAACACGCCCAGTACTTC
CASSSRRKHAQYF
>TRBJ2-7|NA|TRBV11-3|TRBD1
TGTGCCAGCAGCGTAGACAGGGGATACGAGCAGTACTTC
CASSVDRGYEQYF
>TRBJ1-2|NA|TRBV5-1|TRBD1
TGCGCCAGCAGCGGGACAGGGCTAGGGAATGGCTACACCTTC
CASSGTGLGNGYTF
>TRBJ2-3|NA|TRBV5-4|NA
TGTGCCAGCAGCTTGGACAGCGGGAGCACAGATACGCAGTATTTT
CASSLDSGSTDTQYF
>TRBJ1-1|NA|TRBV6-6|NA
TGTGCCAGCAGTTCTAATATGTACCCTGAAGCTTTCTTT
CASSSNMYPEAFF
>TRBJ1-1|NA|TRBV9|TRBD1
TGTGCCAGCAGCGACAGGACAGGGGAGAACACTGAAGCTTTCTTT
CASSDRTGENTEAFF
>TRBJ2-3|once|TRBV6-5|NA
TGTGCCAGCAGTTATGCGGGGCTAATCACAGATACGCAGTATTTT
CASSYAGLITDTQYF
>TRBJ1-5|NA|TRBV18|TRBD1
TGTGCCAGTACGATGGGACAGCCCAATCAGCCCCAGCATTTT
CASTMGQPNQPQHF
>TRBJ2-1|NA|TRBV20-1|NA
TGCAGTGCTAGCGGTCTTTACGAGCAGTTCTTC
CSASGLYEQFF
>TRBJ2-1|NA|TRBV7-6|TRBD2
TGTGCCAGCAGCTTTAGCGGGAGGGCCGATGAGCAGTTCTTC
CASSFSGRADEQFF
>TRBJ2-2|NA|TRBV21-1|NA
TGTGCCAGCAGCAAAGATAGGGGGGGCTGGAGCACCGGGGAGCTGTTTTTT
CASSKDRGGWSTGELFF
>TRBJ1-4|NA|TRBV21-1|NA
TGTGCCAGCAGCAACGGACACTTCCTTAATGAAAAACTGTTTTTT
CASSNGHFLNEKLFF
>TRBJ1-4|NA|TRBV7-8|TRBD1
TGTGCCAGCAGCCCCCGGGACAGAGAGAATGAAAAACTGTTTTTT
CASSPRDRENEKLFF
>TRBJ1-2|NA|TRBV10-2|TRBD1
TGCGCCAGCAGTGAGTCAGGGGACAGGGCCTATGGCTACACCTTC
CASSESGDRAYGYTF
>TRBJ1-2|NA|TRBV18|NA
TGTGCCAGCTCACCGCCCCTGGGGCGGTCGGGTGGCTACACCTTC
CASSPPLGRSGGYTF
>TRBJ2-2|NA|TRBV5-6|TRBD2
TGTGCCAGCAGCCGTGACTTTGGCGGGGGGGCGGACGGGGAGCTGTTTTTT
CASSRDFGGGADGELFF
>TRBJ1-3|NA|TRBV28|TRBD1
TGTGCCAGCCAGACAGGGGGCGCTGGAAACACCATATATTTT
CASQTGGAGNTIYF
>TRBJ2-7|NA|TRBV14|TRBD1
TGTGCCAGCAGCCAAAGAACCGGGACAGGAGGCTACGAGCAGTACTTC
CASSQRTGTGGYEQYF
>TRBJ1-6|NA|TRBV5-1|TRBD1
TGCGCCAGCAGCCTCCGGGACAGGGATTCACCCCTCCACTTT
CASSLRDRDSPLHF
>TRBJ1-3|NA|TRBV18|TRBD1
TGTGCCAGCTCATTGAAGACAGGGGGCGCGGGAGGAAACACCATATATTTT
CASSLKTGGAGGNTIYF
>TRBJ1-4|NA|TRBV15|NA
TGTGCCACCAGCAATAAGTTTCAGGGCATGGGTGAAAAACTGTTTTTT
CATSNKFQGMGEKLFF
>TRBJ1-1|medium-sized|TRBV14|TRBD1
TGTGCCAGCAGCCAATCCCCAGGGGGCACAGCTTTCTTT
CASSQSPGGTAFF
>TRBJ2-2|NA|TRBV9|TRBD2
TGTGCCAGCAGCCTGGGAGCGGGGGGGCCTAACACCGGGGAGCTGTTTTTT
CASSLGAGGPNTGELFF
>TRBJ1-2|NA|TRBV6-5|NA
TGTGCCAGCACCCGTAGGGGGAGAGGCTATGGCTACACCTTC
CASTRRGRGYGYTF
>TRBJ1-6|NA|TRBV18|NA
TGTGCCAGCTCACCATTGAGGGATAATTCACCCCTCCACTTT
CASSPLRDNSPLHF
>TRBJ1-1|NA|TRBV5-6|NA
TGTGCCAGCAGCTTGCTTTTCCTCCCAACGGGGACTGAAGCTTTCTTT
CASSLLFLPTGTEAFF
>TRBJ2-1|NA|TRBV7-9|TRBD2
TGTGCCAGCAGGCCACTAGCGACAACGGGAAATGAGCAGTTCTTC
CASRPLATTGNEQFF
>TRBJ2-1|once|TRBV6-1|TRBD2
TGTGCCAGCAGCGAATGGACTAGCGGGAGCAGCTACAATGAGCAGTTCTTC
CASSEWTSGSSYNEQFF
>TRBJ1-1|NA|TRBV6-6|TRBD1
TGTGCCAGCAGTCAGCAGACAGGGTATGGTGAAGCTTTCTTT
CASSQQTGYGEAFF
>TRBJ1-1|once|TRBV6-5|NA
TGTGCCAGCTCCACGGACAGATTTTACACTGAAGCTTTCTTT
CASSTDRFYTEAFF
>TRBJ2-5|NA|TRBV28|NA
TGTGCCAGCAGCTCTCCCGGCGGGCCGGGCATTCAAGAGACCCAGTACTTC
CASSSPGGPGIQETQYF
>TRBJ2-1|NA|TRBV11-2|NA
TGTGCCAGCAGCCGCGGGGCCGCCTACAATGAGCAGTTCTTC
CASSRGAAYNEQFF
>TRBJ1-2|NA|TRBV7-9|NA
TGTGCCAGCAGTTCAGATGTTCCGGGTCCCCTAGGCTACACCTTC
CASSSDVPGPLGYTF
>TRBJ1-2|NA|TRBV30|NA
TGTGCCTGGAGTGTCAGGGCGACGCTACGGAGTGGCTACACCTTC
CAWSVRATLRSGYTF
>TRBJ1-2|NA|TRBV7-2|NA
TGTGCCAGCAGCTTAGCGGGGGGGCCCGTCCTCTATGGCTACACCTTC
CASSLAGGPVLYGYTF
>TRBJ2-3|NA|TRBV9|NA
TGTGCCAGCAGCGTAGGGGGGGACAGAACCTATACGCAGTATTTT
CASSVGGDRTYTQYF